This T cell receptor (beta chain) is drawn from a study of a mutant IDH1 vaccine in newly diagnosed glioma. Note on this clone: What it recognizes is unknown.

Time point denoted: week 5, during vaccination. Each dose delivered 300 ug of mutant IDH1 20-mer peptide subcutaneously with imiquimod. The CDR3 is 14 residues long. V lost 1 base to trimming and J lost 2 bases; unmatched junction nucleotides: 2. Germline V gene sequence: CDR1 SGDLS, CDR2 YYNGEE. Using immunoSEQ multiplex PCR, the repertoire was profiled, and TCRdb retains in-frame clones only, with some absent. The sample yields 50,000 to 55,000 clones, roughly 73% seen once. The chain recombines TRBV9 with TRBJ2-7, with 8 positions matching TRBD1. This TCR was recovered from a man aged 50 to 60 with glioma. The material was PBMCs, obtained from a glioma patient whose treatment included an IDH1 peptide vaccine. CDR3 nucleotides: TGTGCCAGCAGCGTACGGACAGGGCCCTACGAGCAGTACTTC. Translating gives CASSVRTGPYEQYF.